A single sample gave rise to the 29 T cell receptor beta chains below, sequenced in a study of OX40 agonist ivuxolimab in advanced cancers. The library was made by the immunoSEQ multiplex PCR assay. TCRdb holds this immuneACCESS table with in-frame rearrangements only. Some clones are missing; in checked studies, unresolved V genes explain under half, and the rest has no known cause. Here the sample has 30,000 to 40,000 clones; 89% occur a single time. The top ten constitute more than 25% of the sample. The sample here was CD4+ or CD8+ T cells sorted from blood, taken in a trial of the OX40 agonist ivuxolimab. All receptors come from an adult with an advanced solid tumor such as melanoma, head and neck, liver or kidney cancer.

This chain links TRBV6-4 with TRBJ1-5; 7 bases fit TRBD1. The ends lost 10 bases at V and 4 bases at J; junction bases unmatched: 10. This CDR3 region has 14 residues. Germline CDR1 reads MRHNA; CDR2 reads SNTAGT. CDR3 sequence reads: CAIPGQRINQPQHF. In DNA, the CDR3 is TGTGCCATCCCGGGACAGCGAATTAATCAGCCCCAGCATTTT.

CDR3 loop: CASSLSGSSYNEQFF. The DNA of the CDR3 is TGTGCCAGCAGCTTAAGCGGGAGCTCCTACAATGAGCAGTTCTTC. The genes are TRBV13 and TRBJ2-1; 8 nucleotides line up with TRBD2. This CDR3 is built from 15 residues. Per the germline V gene, CDR1 is PRHDT and CDR2 is FYEKMQ (reference sequence). V shed 2 bases, J shed 0 bases, and the junction held 0 bases outside the gene matches. Based on the CDR3 plus reference TRBV13 and TRBJ2-1, the full variable domain is AAGVIQSPRHLIKEKRETATLKCYPIPRHDTVYWYQQGPGQDPQFLISFYEKMQSDKGSIPDRFSAQQFSDYHSELNMSSLELGDSALYFCASSLSGSSYNEQFFGPGTRLTVL.

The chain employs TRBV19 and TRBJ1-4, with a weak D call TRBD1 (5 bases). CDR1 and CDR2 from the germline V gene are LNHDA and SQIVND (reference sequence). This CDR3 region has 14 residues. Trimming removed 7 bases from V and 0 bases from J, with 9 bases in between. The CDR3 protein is CASKGTATNEKLFF. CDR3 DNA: TGTGCCAGTAAAGGGACTGCAACTAATGAAAAACTGTTTTTT.

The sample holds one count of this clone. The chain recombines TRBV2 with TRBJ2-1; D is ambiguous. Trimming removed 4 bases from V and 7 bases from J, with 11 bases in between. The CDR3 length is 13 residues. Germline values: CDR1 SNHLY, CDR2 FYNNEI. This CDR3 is CASSAGRYNEQFF. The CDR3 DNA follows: TGTGCCAGCAGTGCCGGCAGGTATAATGAGCAGTTCTTC.

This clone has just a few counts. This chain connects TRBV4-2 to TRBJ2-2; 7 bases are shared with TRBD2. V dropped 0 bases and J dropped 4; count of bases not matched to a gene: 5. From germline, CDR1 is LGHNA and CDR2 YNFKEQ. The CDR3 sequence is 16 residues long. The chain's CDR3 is CASSQEGSGPTGELFF. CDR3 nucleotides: TGTGCCAGCAGCCAAGAAGGTAGCGGGCCCACCGGGGAGCTGTTTTTT.

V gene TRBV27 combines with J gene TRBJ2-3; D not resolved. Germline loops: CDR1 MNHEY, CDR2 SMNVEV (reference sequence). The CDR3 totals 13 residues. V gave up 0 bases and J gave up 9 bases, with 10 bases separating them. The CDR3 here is CASSLSFMETQYF. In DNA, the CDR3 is TGTGCCAGCAGTTTATCCTTCATGGAAACGCAGTATTTT.

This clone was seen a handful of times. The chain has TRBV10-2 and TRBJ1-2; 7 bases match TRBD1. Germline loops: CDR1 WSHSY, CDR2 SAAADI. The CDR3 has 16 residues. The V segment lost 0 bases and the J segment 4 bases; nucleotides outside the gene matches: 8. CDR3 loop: CASSESRQGVIYGYTF. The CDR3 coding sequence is TGCGCCAGCAGTGAGTCCCGCCAGGGGGTGATCTATGGCTACACCTTC.

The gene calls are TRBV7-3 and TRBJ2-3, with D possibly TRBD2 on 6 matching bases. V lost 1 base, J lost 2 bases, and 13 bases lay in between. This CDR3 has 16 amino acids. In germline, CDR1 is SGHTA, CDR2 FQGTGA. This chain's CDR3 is CASSLNGAGITDTQYF. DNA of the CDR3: TGTGCCAGCAGCTTAAATGGAGCGGGCATCACAGATACGCAGTATTTT.

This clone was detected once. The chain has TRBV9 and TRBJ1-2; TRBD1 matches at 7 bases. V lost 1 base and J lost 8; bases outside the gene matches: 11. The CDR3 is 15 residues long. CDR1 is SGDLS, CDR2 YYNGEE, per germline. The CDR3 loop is CASSVTGTDNRGYTF. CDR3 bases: TGTGCCAGCAGCGTAACCGGGACAGATAACCGGGGCTACACCTTC.

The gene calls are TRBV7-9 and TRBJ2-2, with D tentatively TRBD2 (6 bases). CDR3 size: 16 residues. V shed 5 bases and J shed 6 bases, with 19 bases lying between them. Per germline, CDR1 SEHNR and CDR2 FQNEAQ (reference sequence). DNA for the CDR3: TGTGCCAGCAGCCCGGGACTTTTTATAGGGGCCGGGGAGCTGTTTTTT. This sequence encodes CASSPGLFIGAGELFF.

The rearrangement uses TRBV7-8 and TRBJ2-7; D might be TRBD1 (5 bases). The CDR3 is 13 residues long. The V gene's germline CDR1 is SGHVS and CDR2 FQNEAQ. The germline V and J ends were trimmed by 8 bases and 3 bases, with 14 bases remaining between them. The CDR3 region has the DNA TGTGCCAGCGGACATAGTGTTAACTACGAGCAGTACTTC. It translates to CASGHSVNYEQYF.

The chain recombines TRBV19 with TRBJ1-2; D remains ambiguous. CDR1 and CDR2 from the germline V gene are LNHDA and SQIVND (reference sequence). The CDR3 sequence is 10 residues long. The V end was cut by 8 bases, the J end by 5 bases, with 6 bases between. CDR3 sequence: CASGRYGYTF. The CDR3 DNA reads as TGTGCCAGTGGAAGGTATGGCTACACCTTC.

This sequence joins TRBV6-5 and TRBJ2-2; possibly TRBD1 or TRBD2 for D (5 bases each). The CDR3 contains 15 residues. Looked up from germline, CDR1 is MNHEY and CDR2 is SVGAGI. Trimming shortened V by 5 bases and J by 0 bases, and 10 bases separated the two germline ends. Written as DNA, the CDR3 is TGTGCCAGCAGTCCCGGGACGGCGAACACCGGGGAGCTGTTTTTT. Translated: CASSPGTANTGELFF.

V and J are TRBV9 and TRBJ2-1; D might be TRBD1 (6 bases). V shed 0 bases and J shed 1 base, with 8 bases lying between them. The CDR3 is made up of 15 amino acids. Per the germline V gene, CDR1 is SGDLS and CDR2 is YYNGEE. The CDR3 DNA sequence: TGTGCCAGCAGCGTAGAGGGGGTATCCTACAATGAGCAGTTCTTC. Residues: CASSVEGVSYNEQFF.

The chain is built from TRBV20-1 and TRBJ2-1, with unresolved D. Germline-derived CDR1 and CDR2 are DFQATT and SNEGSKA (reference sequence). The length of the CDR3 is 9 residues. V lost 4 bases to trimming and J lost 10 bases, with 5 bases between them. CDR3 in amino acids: CSANTEQFF. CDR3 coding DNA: TGCAGTGCTAACACGGAGCAGTTCTTC.

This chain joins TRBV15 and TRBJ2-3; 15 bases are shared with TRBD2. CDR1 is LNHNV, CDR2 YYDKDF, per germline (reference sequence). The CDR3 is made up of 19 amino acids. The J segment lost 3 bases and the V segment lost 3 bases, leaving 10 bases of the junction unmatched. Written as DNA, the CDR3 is TGTGCCACCAGCAGCTACGGACTAGCGGGAGGGCCCCTAACAGATACGCAGTATTTT. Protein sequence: CATSSYGLAGGPLTDTQYF.

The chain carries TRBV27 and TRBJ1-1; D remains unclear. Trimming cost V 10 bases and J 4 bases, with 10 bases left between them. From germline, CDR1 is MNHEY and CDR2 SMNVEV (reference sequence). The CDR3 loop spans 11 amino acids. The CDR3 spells CATYLGTEAFF. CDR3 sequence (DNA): TGTGCCACCTACTTGGGCACTGAAGCTTTCTTT.

The CDR3, as DNA: TGTGCCAGTAGTATGGGGTCCCGCGAGCAGTACTTC. Residues: CASSMGSREQYF. V and J are TRBV19 and TRBJ2-7, with no clear D. V lost 3 bases, J lost 6 bases, and 9 bases lay in between. The CDR3 is made up of 12 amino acids. Germline V gene sequence: CDR1 LNHDA, CDR2 SQIVND (reference sequence).

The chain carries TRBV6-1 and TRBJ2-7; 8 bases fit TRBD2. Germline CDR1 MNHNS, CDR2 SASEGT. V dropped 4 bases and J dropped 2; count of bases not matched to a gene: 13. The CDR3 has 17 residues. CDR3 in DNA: TGTGCCAGCAGTGTGGGGGTGGGCGGGAGGCCTGCCTACGAGCAGTACTTC. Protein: CASSVGVGGRPAYEQYF.

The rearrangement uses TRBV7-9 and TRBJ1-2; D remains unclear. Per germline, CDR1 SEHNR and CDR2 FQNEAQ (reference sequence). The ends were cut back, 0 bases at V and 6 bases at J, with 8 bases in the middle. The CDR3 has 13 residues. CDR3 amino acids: CASSLATTDGYTF. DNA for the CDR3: TGTGCCAGCAGCTTAGCAACTACAGATGGCTACACCTTC.

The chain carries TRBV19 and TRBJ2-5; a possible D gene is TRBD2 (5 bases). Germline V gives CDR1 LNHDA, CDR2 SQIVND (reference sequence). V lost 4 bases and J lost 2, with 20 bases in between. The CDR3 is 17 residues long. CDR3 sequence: CASSTLSRTRGQETQYF. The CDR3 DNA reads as TGTGCCAGTAGTACCCTCTCCAGAACACGAGGGCAAGAGACCCAGTACTTC.

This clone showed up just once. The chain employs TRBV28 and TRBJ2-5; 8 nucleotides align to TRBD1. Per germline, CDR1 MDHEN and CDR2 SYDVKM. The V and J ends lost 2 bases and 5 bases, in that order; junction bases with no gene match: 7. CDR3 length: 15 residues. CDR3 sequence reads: CASSLQGALWETQYF. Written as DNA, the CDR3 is TGTGCCAGCAGTTTACAGGGGGCTTTATGGGAGACCCAGTACTTC.

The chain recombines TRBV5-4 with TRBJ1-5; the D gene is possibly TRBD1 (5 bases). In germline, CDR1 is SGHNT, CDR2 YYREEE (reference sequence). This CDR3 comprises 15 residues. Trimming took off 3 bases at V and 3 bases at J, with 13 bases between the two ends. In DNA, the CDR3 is TGTGCCAGCAGCTACCAACAGGACCCCAATCAGCCCCAGCATTTT. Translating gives CASSYQQDPNQPQHF.

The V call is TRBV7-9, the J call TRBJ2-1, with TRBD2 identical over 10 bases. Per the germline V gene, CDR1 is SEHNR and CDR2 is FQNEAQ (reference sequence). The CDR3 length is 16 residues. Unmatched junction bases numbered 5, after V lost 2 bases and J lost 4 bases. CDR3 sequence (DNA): TGTGCCAGCAGCTTACCTCCGGGACTAGCGTACAATGAGCAGTTCTTC. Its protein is CASSLPPGLAYNEQFF.

This CDR3 is CASSLFSGGAILDTQYF. CDR3 nucleotides: TGTGCCAGCAGCTTGTTTAGCGGGGGGGCCATTCTAGATACGCAGTATTTT. The chain joins TRBV5-4 to TRBJ2-3; TRBD2 matches 11 bases. With 1 base clipped from V and 5 bases from J, the junction kept 9 bases outside the gene matches. The length of the CDR3 is 17 residues. Germline-derived CDR1 and CDR2 are SGHNT and YYREEE (reference sequence).

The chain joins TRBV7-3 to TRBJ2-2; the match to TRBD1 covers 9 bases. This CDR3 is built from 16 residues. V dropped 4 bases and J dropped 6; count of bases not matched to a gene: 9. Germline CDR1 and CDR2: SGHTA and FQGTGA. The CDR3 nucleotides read TGTGCCAGCAGCTCCTCCGGGACAGGGATGGCCGGGGAGCTGTTTTTT. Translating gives CASSSSGTGMAGELFF.

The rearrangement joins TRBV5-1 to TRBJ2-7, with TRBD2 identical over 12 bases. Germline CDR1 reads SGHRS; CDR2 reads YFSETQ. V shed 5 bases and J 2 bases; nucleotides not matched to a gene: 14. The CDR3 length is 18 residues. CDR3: CASSPARRLAGVAYEQYF. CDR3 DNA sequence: TGCGCCAGCAGTCCGGCCCGTAGACTAGCGGGAGTGGCCTACGAGCAGTACTTC.

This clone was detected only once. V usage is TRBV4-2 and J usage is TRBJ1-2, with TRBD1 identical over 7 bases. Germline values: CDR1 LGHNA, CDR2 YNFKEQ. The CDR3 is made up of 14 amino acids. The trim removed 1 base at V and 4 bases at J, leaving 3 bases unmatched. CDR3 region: CASSQGQGGYGYTF. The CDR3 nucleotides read TGTGCCAGCAGCCAAGGACAGGGCGGCTATGGCTACACCTTC.

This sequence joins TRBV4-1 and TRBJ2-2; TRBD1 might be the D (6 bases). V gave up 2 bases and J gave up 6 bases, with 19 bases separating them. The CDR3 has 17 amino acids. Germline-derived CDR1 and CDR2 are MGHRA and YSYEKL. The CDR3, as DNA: TGCGCCAGCAGCCAAAACAGGGTAAAAGTGGGGGCCGGGGAGCTGTTTTTT. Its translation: CASSQNRVKVGAGELFF.